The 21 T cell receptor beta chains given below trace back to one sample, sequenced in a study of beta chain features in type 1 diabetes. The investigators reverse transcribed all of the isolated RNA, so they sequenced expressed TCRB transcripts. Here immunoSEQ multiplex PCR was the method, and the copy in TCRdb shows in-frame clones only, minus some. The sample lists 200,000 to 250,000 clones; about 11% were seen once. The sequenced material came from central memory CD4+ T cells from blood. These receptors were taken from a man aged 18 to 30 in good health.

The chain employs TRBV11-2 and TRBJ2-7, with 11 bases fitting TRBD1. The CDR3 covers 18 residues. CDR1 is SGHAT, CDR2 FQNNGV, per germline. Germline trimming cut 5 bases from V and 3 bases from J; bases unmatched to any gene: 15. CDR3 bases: TGTGCCAGCAGCCCCCTAAATAGGGACAGGGGGGTTAACTACGAGCAGTACTTC. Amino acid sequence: CASSPLNRDRGVNYEQYF.

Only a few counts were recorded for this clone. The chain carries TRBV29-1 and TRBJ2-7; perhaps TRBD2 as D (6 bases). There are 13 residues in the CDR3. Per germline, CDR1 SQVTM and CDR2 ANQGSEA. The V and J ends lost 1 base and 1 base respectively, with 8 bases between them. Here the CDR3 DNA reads TGCAGCGTTGAAGGGACTATTTCCTACGAGCAGTACTTC. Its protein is CSVEGTISYEQYF.

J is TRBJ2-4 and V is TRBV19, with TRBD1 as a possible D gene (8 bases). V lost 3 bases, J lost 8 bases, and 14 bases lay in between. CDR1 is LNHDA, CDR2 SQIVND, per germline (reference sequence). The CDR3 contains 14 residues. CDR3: CASSIGQGGDIQYF. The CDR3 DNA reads TGTGCCAGTAGTATCGGACAGGGAGGGGACATTCAGTACTTC.

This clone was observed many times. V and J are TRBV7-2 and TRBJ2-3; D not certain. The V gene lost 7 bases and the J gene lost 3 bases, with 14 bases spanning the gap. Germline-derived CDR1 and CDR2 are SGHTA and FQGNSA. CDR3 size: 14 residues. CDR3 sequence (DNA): TGTGCCAGCACTCGGGTGGGCTGGACAGATACGCAGTATTTT. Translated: CASTRVGWTDTQYF.

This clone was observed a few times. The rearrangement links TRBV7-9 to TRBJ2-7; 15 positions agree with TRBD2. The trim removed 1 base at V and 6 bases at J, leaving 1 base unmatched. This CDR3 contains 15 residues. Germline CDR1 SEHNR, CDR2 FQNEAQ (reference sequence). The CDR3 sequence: CASSLEGLAGGEQYF. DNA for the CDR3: TGTGCCAGCAGCTTAGAGGGACTAGCGGGAGGCGAGCAGTACTTC.

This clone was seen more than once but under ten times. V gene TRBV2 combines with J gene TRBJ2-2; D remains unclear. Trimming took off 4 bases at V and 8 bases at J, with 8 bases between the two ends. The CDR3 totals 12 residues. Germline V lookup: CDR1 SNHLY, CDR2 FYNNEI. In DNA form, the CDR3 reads TGTGCCAGCAGTGTCGACTTTGGGGAGCTGTTTTTT. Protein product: CASSVDFGELFF.

CDR3 protein: CASISGGTDTQYF. DNA for the CDR3: TGTGCCAGCATCTCCGGCGGCACAGATACGCAGTATTTT. This chain connects TRBV7-8 to TRBJ2-3; D not certain. CDR3 size: 13 residues. Germline CDR1 SGHVS, CDR2 FQNEAQ. V was cut by 7 bases and J by 1 base, with 9 bases left in between.

The CDR3 coding sequence is TGTGCCGCCAACCCAAACTCCTACGAGCAGTACTTC. Protein product: CAANPNSYEQYF. The V and J genes are TRBV10-3 and TRBJ2-7; D gene ambiguous. Germline loops: CDR1 ENHRY, CDR2 SYGVKD. V lost 11 bases and J 0 bases, leaving 11 bases between the germline ends. This CDR3 has 12 residues.

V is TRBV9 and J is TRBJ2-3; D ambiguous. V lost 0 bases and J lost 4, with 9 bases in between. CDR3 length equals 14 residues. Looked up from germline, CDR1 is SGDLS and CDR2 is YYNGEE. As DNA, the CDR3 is TGTGCCAGCAGCGTAGTACCAGATCCAGATACGCAGTATTTT. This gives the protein CASSVVPDPDTQYF.

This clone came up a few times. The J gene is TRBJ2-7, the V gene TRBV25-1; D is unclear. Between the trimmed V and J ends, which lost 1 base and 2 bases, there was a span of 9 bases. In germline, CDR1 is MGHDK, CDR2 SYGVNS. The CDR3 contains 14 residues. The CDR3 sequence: CASSESNRPYEQYF. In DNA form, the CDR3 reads TGTGCCAGCAGTGAATCGAACAGACCCTACGAGCAGTACTTC.

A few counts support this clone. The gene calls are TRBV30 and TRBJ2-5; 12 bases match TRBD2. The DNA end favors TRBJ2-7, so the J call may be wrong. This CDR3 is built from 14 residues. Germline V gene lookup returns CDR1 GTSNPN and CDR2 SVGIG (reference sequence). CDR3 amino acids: CAWIGLAGSHEQYF. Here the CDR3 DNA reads TGTGCCTGGATTGGACTAGCGGGGTCCCACGAGCAGTACTTC.

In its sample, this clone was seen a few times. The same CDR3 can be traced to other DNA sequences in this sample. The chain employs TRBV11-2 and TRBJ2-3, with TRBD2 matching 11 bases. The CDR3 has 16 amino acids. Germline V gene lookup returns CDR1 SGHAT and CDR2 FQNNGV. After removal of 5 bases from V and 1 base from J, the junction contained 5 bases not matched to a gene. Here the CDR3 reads CASSLGTSGRTDTQYF. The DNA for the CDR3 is TGTGCCAGCAGCCTTGGGACTAGCGGACGCACAGATACGCAGTATTTT.

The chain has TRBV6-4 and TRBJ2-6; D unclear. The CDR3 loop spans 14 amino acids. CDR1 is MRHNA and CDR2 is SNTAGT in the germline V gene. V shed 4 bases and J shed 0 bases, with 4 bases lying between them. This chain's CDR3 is CASSVGSGANVLTF. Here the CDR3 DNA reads TGTGCCAGCAGTGTCGGCTCTGGGGCCAACGTCCTGACTTTC.

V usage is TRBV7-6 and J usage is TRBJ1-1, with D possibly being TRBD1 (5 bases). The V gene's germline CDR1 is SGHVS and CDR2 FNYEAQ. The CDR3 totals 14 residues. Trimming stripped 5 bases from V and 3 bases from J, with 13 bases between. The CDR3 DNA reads TGTGCCAGCAGCCGTATGGGAGGGGACACTGAAGCTTTCTTT. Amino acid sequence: CASSRMGGDTEAFF. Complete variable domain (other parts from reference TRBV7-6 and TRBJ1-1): GAGVSQSPRYKVTKRGQDVALRCDPISGHVSLYWYRQALGQGPEFLTYFNYEAQQDKSGLPNDRFSAERPEGSISTLTIQRTEQRDSAMYRCASSRMGGDTEAFFGQGTRLTVV.

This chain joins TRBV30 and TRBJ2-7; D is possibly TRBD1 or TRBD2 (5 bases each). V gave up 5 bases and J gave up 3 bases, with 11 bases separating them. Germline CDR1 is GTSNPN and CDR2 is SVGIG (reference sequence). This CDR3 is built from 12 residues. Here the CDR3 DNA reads TGTGCCTGGGGGGCCGGGGTCTACGAGCAGTACTTC. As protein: CAWGAGVYEQYF. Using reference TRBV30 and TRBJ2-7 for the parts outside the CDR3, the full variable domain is SQTIHQWPATLVQPVGSPLSLECTVEGTSNPNLYWYRQAAGRGLQLLFYSVGIGQISSEVPQNLSASRPQDRQFILSSKKLLLSDSGFYLCAWGAGVYEQYFGPGTRLTVT.

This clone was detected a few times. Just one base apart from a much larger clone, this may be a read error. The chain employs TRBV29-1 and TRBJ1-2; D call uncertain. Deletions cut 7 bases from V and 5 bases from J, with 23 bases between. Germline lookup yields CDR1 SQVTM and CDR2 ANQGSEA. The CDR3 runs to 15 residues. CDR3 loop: CSGAGYRETSYGYTF. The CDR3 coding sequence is TGCAGCGGTGCCGGTTACCGGGAGACCTCATATGGCTACACCTTC.

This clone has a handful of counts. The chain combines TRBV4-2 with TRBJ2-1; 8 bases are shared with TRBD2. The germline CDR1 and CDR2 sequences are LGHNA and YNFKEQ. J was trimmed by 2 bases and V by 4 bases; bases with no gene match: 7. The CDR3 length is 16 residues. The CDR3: CASSRDTSGAYNEQFF. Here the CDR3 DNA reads TGTGCCAGCAGCCGCGATACTAGCGGCGCCTACAATGAGCAGTTCTTC.

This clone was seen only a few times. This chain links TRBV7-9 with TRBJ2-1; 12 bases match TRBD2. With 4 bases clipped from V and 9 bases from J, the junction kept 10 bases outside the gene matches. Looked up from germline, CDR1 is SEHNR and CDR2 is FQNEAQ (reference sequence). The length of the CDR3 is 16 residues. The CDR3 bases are TGTGCCAGCAGCTCCCAACGAAGACTAGCGGGAGCTGAGCAGTTCTTC. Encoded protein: CASSSQRRLAGAEQFF.

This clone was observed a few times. CDR3 nucleotide sequence: TGTGCCACCGAAATAGGACAGGGGGCTACAAATGAGCAGTTCTTC. Its protein product is CATEIGQGATNEQFF. The rearrangement uses TRBV7-2 and TRBJ2-1; 11 bases line up with TRBD1. Germline loops: CDR1 SGHTA, CDR2 FQGNSA. This CDR3 is 15 amino acids long. V dropped 10 bases and J dropped 7; count of bases not matched to a gene: 12.

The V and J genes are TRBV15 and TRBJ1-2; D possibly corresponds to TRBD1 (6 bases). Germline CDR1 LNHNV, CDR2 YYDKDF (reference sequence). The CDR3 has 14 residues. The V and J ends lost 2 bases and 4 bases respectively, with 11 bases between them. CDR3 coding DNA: TGTGCCACCAGCAGACCTGGACAGACCTATGGCTACACCTTC. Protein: CATSRPGQTYGYTF.

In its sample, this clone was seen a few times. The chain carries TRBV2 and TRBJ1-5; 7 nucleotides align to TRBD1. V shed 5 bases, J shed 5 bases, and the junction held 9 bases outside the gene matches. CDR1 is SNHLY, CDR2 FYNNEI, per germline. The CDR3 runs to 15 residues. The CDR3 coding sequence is TGTGCCAGCAGTCGGACAGGACAAAGGGATCAGCCCCAGCATTTT. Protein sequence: CASSRTGQRDQPQHF.